The 31 T cell receptor beta chains below were found in one sample sequenced in a study of T cells in Graves' hyperthyroidism and ophthalmopathy. Amplification yielded TCR beta CDR3 regions, with RNA transcripts as the source. Carried out on the TCR CDR3, a first-round RT-PCR used the HTBI primer set. TCRdb reanalysed the multiplex PCR reads using MiXCR and keeps one entry per CDR3 protein. Seen here are about 840,000 distinct CDR3 sequences, around 38% observed once, and the top ten hold roughly 8.3%. The sequenced sample was blood. These receptors came from a man between 18 and 35 years old with Graves' hyperthyroidism.

Many counts were recorded for this clonotype. V and J are TRBV2 and TRBJ2-2; TRBD1 is a possible D gene (6 bases). The germline CDR1 and CDR2 sequences are SNHLY and FYNNEI. CDR3 size: 14 residues. V shed 6 bases and J shed 0 bases, with 8 bases lying between them. This chain's CDR3 is CASRRTANTGELFF. For the CDR3, the DNA is TGTGCCAGCAGAAGGACAGCGAACACCGGGGAGCTGTTTTTT.

This clonotype was found once. It may be a read error: a sequence one base away is much more abundant. V gene TRBV24-1 combines with J gene TRBJ2-5; D is possibly TRBD1 or TRBD2 (5 bases each). This CDR3 has 15 residues. Germline loops: CDR1 KGHDR, CDR2 SFDVKD. The CDR3, as DNA: TGTGCCACCGGTGACCGGGGCCTCCCCGGGGAGACCCAGTACTTC. Protein sequence: CATGDRGLPGETQYF.

This clonotype occurred many times. The chain uses TRBV11-2 and TRBJ2-5, with 9 bases identical to TRBD2. The V and J ends lost 3 bases and 13 bases, in that order; junction bases with no gene match: 12. Germline V lookup: CDR1 SGHAT, CDR2 FQNNGV. The CDR3 contains 14 residues. CDR3 sequence (DNA): TGTGCCAGCAGCTTGCGACTAGCGGAGGGGGGATGGTACTTC. Translated: CASSLRLAEGGWYF.

The chain uses TRBV7-2 and TRBJ2-5; 9 positions match TRBD1. The CDR3 loop spans 16 amino acids. V shed 4 bases and J 5 bases; nucleotides not matched to a gene: 11. Germline V gene lookup returns CDR1 SGHTA and CDR2 FQGNSA. CDR3: CASSSASQGARETQYF. The DNA of the CDR3 is TGTGCCAGCAGCTCAGCCTCACAGGGGGCGAGGGAGACCCAGTACTTC.

This clonotype was detected many times. The genes are TRBV2 and TRBJ1-2; D uncertain. The CDR3 runs 12 residues. Germline values: CDR1 SNHLY, CDR2 FYNNEI. The ends were cut back, 8 bases at V and 6 bases at J, with 13 bases in the middle. Here the CDR3 reads CASQKAVDGYTF. CDR3 coding DNA: TGTGCCAGCCAGAAGGCGGTGGATGGCTACACCTTC.

Of note for this clonotype: The junction departs from the called germline gene at one end, perhaps through a read error. V gene TRBV7-3 combines with J gene TRBJ2-7, with TRBD1 matching over 7 bases. The CDR3 extends over 14 amino acids. CDR1 is SGHTA and CDR2 is FQGTGA in the germline V gene. Written as DNA, the CDR3 is TGTGTCAGCAGCTTACAAGGACAGGTCTACGAGCAGTACTTC. Protein product: CVSSLQGQVYEQYF.

CDR3 bases: TGCAGCGTAGAGACAGGGGGCACAGATACGCAGTATTTT. This codes for CSVETGGTDTQYF. V is TRBV29-1 and J is TRBJ2-3, with 8 bases fitting TRBD1. The germline gives CDR1 SQVTM, CDR2 ANQGSEA. There are 13 residues in the CDR3. Losses at the gene ends were 6 bases for V and 1 base for J; bases not matched to a gene: 3.

This clonotype was counted between two and nine times. As DNA, the CDR3 is TGTGCCAGCAGTCCGACCCTCCAGGGACAAGAGACCCAGTACTTC. It yields the protein CASSPTLQGQETQYF. This chain uses TRBV5-6 with TRBJ2-5; D perhaps matches TRBD1 (5 bases). This CDR3 spans 15 amino acids. Per the germline V gene, CDR1 is SGHDT and CDR2 is YYEEEE. Trimming pared 5 bases from V and 2 bases from J, leaving 16 bases between.

The gene calls are TRBV2 and TRBJ1-3; D is uncertain. CDR1 SNHLY and CDR2 FYNNEI come from the germline V gene. Between the trimmed V and J ends, which lost 6 bases and 8 bases, there was a span of 20 bases. This CDR3 contains 15 residues. Written as DNA, the CDR3 is TGTGCCAGCAGGGAGACGACGGGCCATGGCTACACCATATATTTT. Translation: CASRETTGHGYTIYF.

This clonotype was counted at least ten times. This chain uses TRBV19 with TRBJ2-5, with D uncertain. Germline values: CDR1 LNHDA, CDR2 SQIVND (reference sequence). Trimming stripped 3 bases from V and 4 bases from J, with 3 bases between. The CDR3 length is 11 residues. CDR3 nucleotides: TGTGCCAGTAGTATCCGAGAGACCCAGTACTTC. This translates into CASSIRETQYF. Variable domain in full (rest from reference TRBV19 and TRBJ2-5): DGGITQSPKYLFRKEGQNVTLSCEQNLNHDAMYWYRQDPGQGLRLIYYSQIVNDFQKGDIAEGYSVSREKKESFPLTVTSAQKNPTAFYLCASSIRETQYFGPGTRLLVL.

The chain is built from TRBV12-3 or TRBV12-4 and TRBJ1-1; weak D call: TRBD1 (5 bases). The CDR3 has 12 residues. Trimming took off 8 bases at V and 4 bases at J, with 11 bases between the two ends. CDR3: CASGVGATEAFF. For the CDR3, the DNA is TGTGCCAGCGGAGTTGGGGCCACTGAAGCTTTCTTT.

This clonotype was detected only a few times. The J gene is TRBJ2-7, the V gene TRBV20-1; 7 bases agree with TRBD1. The CDR3 runs 14 residues. The germline V gene encodes CDR1 DFQATT and CDR2 SNEGSKA (reference sequence). The V segment lost 2 bases and the J segment 7 bases; nucleotides outside the gene matches: 11. The CDR3 bases are TGCAGTGCTAGAAAATTGACAGGGTATAGGGAGCAGTACTTC. Protein: CSARKLTGYREQYF.

V is TRBV25-1 and J is TRBJ1-5; D gene ambiguous. The CDR3 contains 15 residues. The V and J ends lost 5 bases and 1 base respectively, with 12 bases between them. Germline CDR1 is MGHDK and CDR2 is SYGVNS. The CDR3 DNA follows: TGTGCCAGCAGTTACGCCGGAGGCAGCAATCAGCCCCAGCATTTT. Protein: CASSYAGGSNQPQHF.

The sample holds many counts of this clonotype. This rearrangement joins TRBV25-1 to TRBJ2-7, with D possibly being TRBD2 (5 bases). Germline V CDR1 and CDR2: MGHDK, SYGVNS. The CDR3 has 15 amino acids. V shed 4 bases and J shed 2 bases, with 15 bases lying between them. The CDR3 coding sequence is TGTGCCAGCAGTGGTAGAGGTCTCGGGGCCTACGAGCAGTACTTC. Residues: CASSGRGLGAYEQYF.

This clonotype was detected ten times or more. The genes are TRBV29-1 and TRBJ2-7; maybe TRBD2 (6 bases). Trimming shortened V by 6 bases and J by 7 bases, and 13 bases separated the two germline ends. The CDR3 is 11 amino acids. The germline V gene has CDR1 SQVTM and CDR2 ANQGSEA. The CDR3 protein is CSVPWAGEQYF. The CDR3 DNA reads as TGCAGCGTCCCCTGGGCGGGAGAGCAGTACTTC.

This clonotype was counted ten times or more. For the CDR3, the DNA is TGTGCCAGCAGCTTACGAACAGCTAATCAGCCCCAGCATTTT. Translation: CASSLRTANQPQHF. The chain couples TRBV7-2 to TRBJ1-5; no clear D. The CDR3 runs to 14 residues. V lost 2 bases and J lost 4, with 9 bases in between. Germline V lookup: CDR1 SGHTA, CDR2 FQGNSA.

The CDR3 protein is CASSDGTSGAETQYF. The CDR3 bases are TGTGCCAGCAGTGACGGGACGTCGGGGGCAGAGACCCAGTACTTC. V is TRBV7-3 and J is TRBJ2-5; D possibly uses TRBD1 or TRBD2 (6 bases each). The CDR3 is made up of 15 amino acids. Germline CDR1 SGHTA, CDR2 FQGTGA. Trimming cost V 6 bases and J 4 bases, with 18 bases left between them.

Note on this clonotype: Relative to the germline gene, one junction end is altered; a read error may explain this. CDR3 protein: CASSSDPAGASRF. The CDR3 bases are TGTGCCAGCAGCTCAGATCCGGCCGGGGCTAGCAGGTTC. The V gene is TRBV7-9, the J gene TRBJ2-7; D is possibly TRBD1 or TRBD2 (5 bases each). The germline CDR1 and CDR2 sequences are SEHNR and FQNEAQ (reference sequence). The length of the CDR3 is 13 residues.

The chain carries TRBV5-6 and TRBJ1-4, with D possibly matching TRBD1 (6 bases). Trimming removed 6 bases at V and 8 bases at J, with 20 bases between. CDR1 and CDR2 from the germline V gene are SGHDT and YYEEEE. The CDR3 sequence is 15 residues long. CDR3 in DNA: TGTGCCAGCACTCCCCCAGGGGTTACGAGGGAAAAACTGTTTTTT. Translation: CASTPPGVTREKLFF.

This clonotype was observed a handful of times. The chain joins TRBV19 to TRBJ2-2, with 7 bases lining up with TRBD2. The CDR3 extends over 14 amino acids. The germline V gene encodes CDR1 LNHDA and CDR2 SQIVND (reference sequence). V lost 5 bases, J lost 7 bases, and 7 bases stayed unmatched. DNA of the CDR3: TGTGCCAGTAGTCCCTGGGCGGGAGTCGGGGAGCTGTTTTTT. Translated, it gives CASSPWAGVGELFF. Together with reference TRBV19 and TRBJ2-2, the CDR3 gives the full variable domain: DGGITQSPKYLFRKEGQNVTLSCEQNLNHDAMYWYRQDPGQGLRLIYYSQIVNDFQKGDIAEGYSVSREKKESFPLTVTSAQKNPTAFYLCASSPWAGVGELFFGEGSRLTVL.

This clonotype was observed many times. V is TRBV19 and J is TRBJ1-5; no definite D call. Trimming stripped 10 bases from V and 0 bases from J, with 13 bases between. Germline V gene sequence: CDR1 LNHDA, CDR2 SQIVND (reference sequence). The CDR3 consists of 14 residues. CDR3 region: CATMGAFSNQPQHF. The CDR3 region has the DNA TGTGCCACAATGGGAGCGTTTAGCAATCAGCCCCAGCATTTT.

The chain combines TRBV13 with TRBJ2-7; D tentatively reads TRBD1 or TRBD2 (5 bases each). The germline CDR1 and CDR2 sequences are PRHDT and FYEKMQ (reference sequence). This CDR3 spans 15 amino acids. V dropped 5 bases and J dropped 5 bases, with 19 bases sitting between them. The CDR3 here is CASSGSGTATDEQYF. CDR3 in DNA: TGTGCCAGCAGCGGATCCGGGACCGCGACGGACGAGCAGTACTTC. Full variable domain (remainder filled in from reference TRBV13 and TRBJ2-7): AAGVIQSPRHLIKEKRETATLKCYPIPRHDTVYWYQQGPGQDPQFLISFYEKMQSDKGSIPDRFSAQQFSDYHSELNMSSLELGDSALYFCASSGSGTATDEQYFGPGTRLTVT.

J is TRBJ1-6 and V is TRBV9, with 7 bases fitting TRBD1. Losses at the gene ends were 0 bases for V and 8 bases for J; bases not matched to a gene: 5. Germline V gene data show CDR1 as SGDLS and CDR2 as YYNGEE. CDR3 length equals 15 residues. The CDR3 sequence is CASSVVEGADSPLHF. As DNA, the CDR3 is TGTGCCAGCAGCGTAGTTGAGGGGGCGGATTCACCCCTCCACTTT.

This clonotype was observed a handful of times. At one boundary the junction diverges from the germline segment, which might be a read error. This chain uses TRBV7-6 with TRBJ2-7, with 10 bases aligning to TRBD1. CDR1 and CDR2 from the germline V gene are SGHVS and FNYEAQ. This CDR3 is built from 17 residues. CDR3 protein: CASSLEPGQGPSYKQYF. CDR3 DNA sequence: TGTGCCAGCAGCTTAGAACCGGGACAGGGGCCTTCCTACAAGCAGTACTTC.

Comments on this clonotype: Given a much more abundant clone one base away, this may be a read error. The CDR3 does not close with the conserved phenylalanine or tryptophan, likely indicating a read error. The chain employs TRBV7-6 and TRBJ1-1; a weak D match, TRBD1 (5 bases). V lost 4 bases to trimming and J lost 4 bases, with 13 bases between them. The germline V gene has CDR1 SGHVS and CDR2 FNYEAQ. CDR3 size: 14 residues. The CDR3 loop reads CASSWGGEGTEAFS. The CDR3 nucleotides read TGTGCCAGCAGCTGGGGAGGGGAGGGCACTGAAGCTTTCTCT.

This clonotype was seen many times. V and J are TRBV19 and TRBJ2-7, with D possibly TRBD2 on 5 matching bases. The V end lost 3 bases, the J end lost 5 bases, and 8 bases lay between the germline ends. The CDR3 has 12 residues. Germline V gives CDR1 LNHDA, CDR2 SQIVND (reference sequence). The CDR3 DNA is TGTGCCAGTAGTATCGCGGGTCACGAGCAGTACTTC. Protein sequence: CASSIAGHEQYF.

This clonotype was seen more than once but under ten times. This rearrangement joins TRBV7-2 to TRBJ1-3; no clear D gene. The V and J ends lost 6 bases and 9 bases respectively, with 27 bases between them. In germline, CDR1 is SGHTA, CDR2 FQGNSA. CDR3 size: 17 residues. The CDR3 region has the DNA TGTGCCAGCAGACCGCTGAGAGGATCATCCGGTCGTCGCACCATATATTTT. Protein sequence: CASRPLRGSSGRRTIYF.

Turning to this clonotype: It may be a read error: a sequence one base away is much more abundant. The missing conserved phenylalanine or tryptophan at the end of this CDR3 makes a read error likely. This chain joins TRBV20-1 and TRBJ1-2; 7 positions agree with TRBD1. Germline V CDR1 and CDR2: DFQATT, SNEGSKA (reference sequence). V was clipped by 1 base and J by 8 bases; unmatched bases: 10. This CDR3 is built from 14 residues. The DNA of the CDR3 is TGCAGTGCTAGAGCTGGACAGGTTTGGGACGGCTACACCCTC. Translating it yields CSARAGQVWDGYTL.

The sample holds many counts of this clonotype. The rearrangement joins TRBV6-5 to TRBJ2-2, with D perhaps matching TRBD1 or TRBD2 (5 bases each). CDR3 length: 14 residues. From germline, CDR1 is MNHEY and CDR2 SVGAGI. V was cut by 5 bases and J by 9 bases, with 16 bases left in between. The CDR3 spells CASSPGPEGRELFF. CDR3 sequence (DNA): TGTGCCAGCAGTCCGGGACCCGAGGGGCGGGAGCTGTTTTTT.

The rearrangement links TRBV6-5 to TRBJ1-1; 10 bases fit TRBD1. CDR1 MNHEY and CDR2 SVGAGI come from the germline V gene. Germline trimming cut 7 bases from V and 5 bases from J; bases unmatched to any gene: 7. CDR3 size: 14 residues. The CDR3 loop reads CASNRDRGFTEAFF. For the CDR3, the DNA is TGTGCCAGCAACCGGGACAGGGGATTTACTGAAGCTTTCTTT.

This clonotype came up a few times. CDR3 sequence reads: CASSLVQGPKSAFF. The CDR3 DNA sequence: TGTGCCAGCAGTTTAGTCCAGGGCCCCAAGTCGGCTTTCTTT. The V call is TRBV12-3 or TRBV12-4, the J call TRBJ1-1; D may be TRBD1 (5 bases). This CDR3 contains 14 residues. Trimming left V 1 base short and J 11 bases short, with 17 bases between.